A single T cell receptor beta chain is shown here with its context. The assay was immunoSEQ multiplex PCR, and TCRdb's table has in-frame clones only and misses some. The sample contains roughly 260,000 clones, 90% to 95% of which appear only once. The data stem from a study of blood T cell repertoires in COVID-19. The sequence was collected from a human donor in a cohort exposed to, infected with or recovered from COVID-19 (not recorded which). The donor label of this sample is uncertain. What was sequenced was PBMCs or T cells enriched from blood (not recorded which).

The CDR3 DNA sequence: TGTGCCAGCTCACCACCCGGGACAGGGGTCAGTCAGCCCCAGCATTTT. Its protein is CASSPPGTGVSQPQHF. V is TRBV18 and J is TRBJ1-5; TRBD1 aligns across 10 bases. Trimming removed 0 bases from V and 6 bases from J; junction bases left unmatched: 5. Germline V gene lookup returns CDR1 KGHSH and CDR2 LQKENI. This CDR3 comprises 16 residues.